The 21 T cell receptor beta chains given below trace back to one sample, sequenced in a study of blood T cell repertoires in COVID-19 (TCRdb year 2020). The method was the immunoSEQ multiplex PCR assay. Drawn from immuneACCESS, this table holds only the in-frame rearrangements with V and J called that TCRdb kept. Clones are partly lost; checked studies trace under half to an unresolved V gene and leave the rest unexplained. The sample table holds some 490,000 clones, of which around 85% were seen once. The ten largest account for approximately 8% of the sample. What was sequenced was PBMCs or T cells enriched from blood (not recorded which). These receptors came from a woman in her sixties or seventies who had recovered from COVID-19.

The chain joins TRBV18 to TRBJ2-3, with no clear D. Germline loops: CDR1 KGHSH, CDR2 LQKENI. Trimming took 0 bases from V and 4 from J, leaving 11 bases between them. The CDR3 extends over 15 amino acids. The CDR3 loop reads CASSPPWPEADTQYF. The DNA of the CDR3 is TGTGCCAGCTCACCACCCTGGCCCGAAGCAGATACGCAGTATTTT. Using reference TRBV18 and TRBJ2-3 for the parts outside the CDR3, the full variable domain is NAGVMQNPRHLVRRRGQEARLRCSPMKGHSHVYWYRQLPEEGLKFMVYLQKENIIDESGMPKERFSAEFPKEGPSILRIQQVVRGDSAAYFCASSPPWPEADTQYFGPGTRLTVL.

The chain combines TRBV24-1 with TRBJ2-1; TRBD2 matches 12 bases. V lost 4 bases and J lost 9; bases outside the gene matches: 9. Per the germline V gene, CDR1 is KGHDR and CDR2 is SFDVKD. The CDR3 spans 16 residues. The CDR3 coding sequence is TGTGCCACCAGTGACCCCCTAGCGGGGGGGCCGATTGAGCAGTTCTTC. This translates into CATSDPLAGGPIEQFF.

The rearrangement links TRBV14 to TRBJ1-5; D unclear. Trimming stripped 0 bases from V and 4 bases from J, with 10 bases between. The CDR3 consists of 15 residues. Germline loops: CDR1 SGHDN, CDR2 FVKESK. The chain's CDR3 is CASSQERRKNQPQHF. In nucleotides, the CDR3 is TGTGCCAGCAGCCAAGAGAGGCGGAAGAATCAGCCCCAGCATTTT. Together with reference TRBV14 and TRBJ1-5, the CDR3 gives the full variable domain: EAGVTQFPSHSVIEKGQTVTLRCDPISGHDNLYWYRRVMGKEIKFLLHFVKESKQDESGMPNNRFLAERTGGTYSTLKVQPAELEDSGVYFCASSQERRKNQPQHFGDGTRLSIL.

The V gene is TRBV4-1, the J gene TRBJ1-4; D may be TRBD1 (5 bases). The germline V gene has CDR1 MGHRA and CDR2 YSYEKL. This CDR3 contains 15 residues. Trimming shortened V by 1 base and J by 7 bases, and 13 bases separated the two germline ends. In nucleotides, the CDR3 is TGCGCCAGCAGCCAAGCAGTAGGGGTGGGTGAAAAACTGTTTTTT. Its protein is CASSQAVGVGEKLFF.

The genes are TRBV29-1 and TRBJ1-4; D might be TRBD1 (5 bases). Germline CDR1 and CDR2: SQVTM and ANQGSEA. The CDR3 covers 13 residues. Trimming removed 3 bases from V and 7 bases from J, with 12 bases in between. CDR3 in amino acids: CSVEGGGGEKLFF. CDR3 sequence (DNA): TGCAGCGTTGAGGGGGGTGGTGGTGAAAAACTGTTTTTT.

The chain carries TRBV9 and TRBJ2-3; 8 bases agree with TRBD2. V dropped 3 bases and J dropped 7; count of bases not matched to a gene: 10. CDR1 and CDR2 (germline): SGDLS, YYNGEE. This CDR3 spans 15 amino acids. In nucleotides, the CDR3 is TGTGCCAGCAGCGGACAGCGGGGGTCCCCGTATACGCAGTATTTT. This codes for CASSGQRGSPYTQYF.

This clone has a single count. J is TRBJ1-1 and V is TRBV30; D ambiguous. The germline V and J ends were trimmed by 4 bases and 1 base, with 10 bases remaining between them. Germline V gene lookup returns CDR1 GTSNPN and CDR2 SVGIG (reference sequence). The CDR3 runs 13 residues. DNA for the CDR3: TGTGCCTGGAACCGGGGTAGGAACACTGAAGCTTTCTTT. It specifies CAWNRGRNTEAFF.

The chain combines TRBV30 with TRBJ1-1; D gene ambiguous. Germline lookup yields CDR1 GTSNPN and CDR2 SVGIG (reference sequence). The CDR3 sequence is 13 residues long. V lost 8 bases and J lost 3, with 16 bases in between. This chain's CDR3 is CAGEEGGHTEAFF. The CDR3 DNA sequence: TGTGCCGGCGAGGAGGGAGGGCACACTGAAGCTTTCTTT.

The chain uses TRBV5-1 and TRBJ2-1; possible D gene TRBD2, 6 bases. Germline V gene lookup returns CDR1 SGHRS and CDR2 YFSETQ. V lost 4 bases to trimming and J lost 0 bases, with 14 bases between them. This CDR3 region has 16 residues. The CDR3, as DNA: TGCGCCAGCAGCCCCCTAGCGACGAGCTCCTACAATGAGCAGTTCTTC. Translation: CASSPLATSSYNEQFF.

The rearrangement uses TRBV27 and TRBJ2-3, with TRBD2 as a possible D gene (5 bases). The CDR3 spans 16 residues. V lost 3 bases and J 0 bases, leaving 13 bases between the germline ends. CDR1 and CDR2 from the germline V gene are MNHEY and SMNVEV (reference sequence). CDR3 sequence reads: CASSFGPRRSTDTQYF. The CDR3 region has the DNA TGTGCCAGCAGTTTCGGCCCCAGGAGGAGCACAGATACGCAGTATTTT.

The chain recombines TRBV14 with TRBJ1-4, with a weak D call TRBD1 (6 bases). CDR3 length equals 12 residues. Germline CDR1 is SGHDN and CDR2 is FVKESK. Trimming stripped 10 bases from V and 8 bases from J, with 14 bases between. This CDR3 reads CAMGKQGEKLFF. The DNA for the CDR3 is TGTGCCATGGGGAAACAGGGAGAAAAACTGTTTTTT.

The genes are TRBV7-6 and TRBJ2-3, with TRBD2 identical over 13 bases. V dropped 5 bases and J dropped 6; count of bases not matched to a gene: 14. CDR1 is SGHVS, CDR2 FNYEAQ, per germline. The CDR3 is made up of 18 amino acids. Here the CDR3 reads CASSARLTSGGAGDTQYF. The CDR3 DNA is TGTGCCAGCAGCGCGCGCCTTACTAGCGGGGGGGCAGGGGATACGCAGTATTTT.

This chain connects TRBV10-3 to TRBJ2-1; 8 bases match TRBD1. Trimming took 4 bases from V and 8 from J; bases not matched to a gene: 4. The germline gives CDR1 ENHRY, CDR2 SYGVKD. This CDR3 spans 13 amino acids. CDR3 nucleotides: TGTGCCATCAGTGGGACAGGGTTATATGAGCAGTTCTTC. This codes for CAISGTGLYEQFF.

This rearrangement joins TRBV6-1 to TRBJ2-7, with 7 bases identical to TRBD1. Germline V gene lookup returns CDR1 MNHNS and CDR2 SASEGT. Trimming cost V 1 base and J 3 bases; bases outside gene matches: 6. The CDR3 totals 15 residues. CDR3 amino acids: CASSEGDSSLYEQYV. In DNA, the CDR3 is TGTGCCAGCAGTGAAGGGGACAGCTCCCTCTACGAGCAGTACGTC.

CDR3 nucleotide sequence: TGTGCCAGCGAGCCCATAAGGAGCACTGAAGCTTTCTTT. Its protein is CASEPIRSTEAFF. This chain joins TRBV2 and TRBJ1-1; D ambiguous. CDR3 size: 13 residues. The germline CDR1 and CDR2 sequences are SNHLY and FYNNEI. Trimming stripped 8 bases from V and 4 bases from J, with 14 bases between.

The V gene is TRBV10-3, the J gene TRBJ2-3; the match to TRBD2 covers 8 bases. V was clipped by 7 bases and J by 5 bases; unmatched bases: 8. The V gene's germline CDR1 is ENHRY and CDR2 SYGVKD. The CDR3 is 14 amino acids. In DNA, the CDR3 is TGTGCCATCACGCGCGGGGGGCCCGGAGATACGCAGTATTTT. This sequence encodes CAITRGGPGDTQYF.

The chain has TRBV13 and TRBJ2-1, with 9 bases aligning to TRBD1. CDR1 and CDR2 from the germline V gene are PRHDT and FYEKMQ (reference sequence). The ends lost 4 bases at V and 4 bases at J; junction bases unmatched: 2. The CDR3 extends over 14 amino acids. The CDR3 loop is CASSSDRGYNEQFF. CDR3 nucleotides: TGTGCCAGCAGCTCGGACAGGGGATACAATGAGCAGTTCTTC.

V usage is TRBV12-3 or TRBV12-4 and J usage is TRBJ2-5; D is unclear. The CDR3 consists of 12 residues. Trimming pared 5 bases from V and 5 bases from J, leaving 9 bases between. CDR3 bases: TGTGCCAGCAGTAACCTGCGGGAGACCCAGTACTTC. This codes for CASSNLRETQYF.

Concerning this clone: Other DNA sequences of this sample code for an identical CDR3. This rearrangement joins TRBV11-2 to TRBJ1-1, with unresolved D. V was trimmed by 0 bases and J by 2 bases, leaving 4 bases between them. Germline CDR1 SGHAT, CDR2 FQNNGV. The CDR3 has 13 residues. CDR3 DNA: TGTGCCAGCAGCTTAGACTTAAACACTGAAGCTTTCTTT. Residues: CASSLDLNTEAFF.

The chain employs TRBV5-6 and TRBJ1-6; no clear D gene. CDR1 SGHDT and CDR2 YYEEEE come from the germline V gene. The V end lost 1 base, the J end lost 4 bases, and 15 bases lay between the germline ends. The CDR3 consists of 17 residues. CDR3 sequence reads: CASSLKREAGYNSPLHF. CDR3 nucleotide sequence: TGTGCCAGCAGCTTGAAGCGGGAAGCGGGATATAATTCACCCCTCCACTTT.

The chain links TRBV12-3 or TRBV12-4 to TRBJ2-7; D is undetermined. V was clipped by 2 bases and J by 6 bases, with 11 bases between them. This CDR3 has 13 residues. The chain's CDR3 is CASSLLQTGEQYV. Written as DNA, the CDR3 is TGTGCCAGCAGTTTATTGCAGACGGGCGAGCAGTACGTC.